The rows below give T cell receptor beta chains drawn from one sample of a study of blood T cell repertoires in COVID-19. Generated by immunoSEQ multiplex PCR, the TCRdb table keeps only in-frame clones and is missing some. The sample shows 70,000 to 75,000 clones, approximately 80% of them seen only once. Material for sequencing was peripheral blood. All receptors derive from a man between 65 and 79 years old with acute or convalescent COVID-19. Both conserved end residues are part of each CDR3. A D gene is named only where the DNA matches it firmly. Size values are once, few and many counts, or a class for expanded clones, and some rows have none.

J,size,V,D,CDR3,DNA
TRBJ1-2,.,TRBV21-1,.,CASSNHRGQWGGYTF,TGTGCCAGCAGCAACCACAGGGGGCAGTGGGGAGGCTACACCTTC
TRBJ2-1,few,TRBV4-1,.,CASSWAIGSDEQFF,TGCGCCAGCAGTTGGGCCATAGGGAGCGATGAGCAGTTCTTC
TRBJ2-5,few,TRBV19,.,CASSTATGETQYF,TGTGCCAGTAGTACGGCGACGGGAGAGACCCAGTACTTC
TRBJ2-2,.,TRBV3-1/TRBV3-2,.,CASSHGGGELFF,TGTGCCAGCAGCCACGGGGGCGGGGAGCTGTTTTTT
TRBJ2-5,few,TRBV5-6,TRBD2,CASSLRLAGNQETQYF,TGTGCCAGCAGCTTAAGGCTAGCGGGTAACCAAGAGACCCAGTACTTC
TRBJ1-2,.,TRBV28,.,CASSLRLGVNGYTF,TGTGCCAGCAGTTTAAGGTTAGGGGTGAATGGCTACACCTTC
TRBJ1-2,.,TRBV5-1,TRBD1,CASSLGQGAGYTF,TGCGCCAGCAGCTTAGGACAGGGGGCTGGCTACACCTTC
TRBJ2-1,.,TRBV18,TRBD1,CASSTGTGINNEQFF,TGTGCCAGCTCAACTGGGACAGGGATAAACAATGAGCAGTTCTTC
TRBJ2-1,.,TRBV4-1,TRBD2,CASSQPGLAGPYNEQFF,TGCGCCAGCAGCCAACCCGGACTAGCGGGACCCTACAATGAGCAGTTCTTC
TRBJ2-2,.,TRBV6-5,.,CASVRPNTGELFF,TGTGCCAGCGTCAGGCCTAACACCGGGGAGCTGTTTTTT
TRBJ2-7,.,TRBV5-1,TRBD2,CASSFGTSEYEQYF,TGCGCCAGCAGCTTCGGGACTAGCGAGTACGAGCAGTACTTC
TRBJ2-4,.,TRBV5-1,.,CASSLDLESQTLAKNIQYF,TGCGCCAGCAGCTTGGATCTAGAAAGCCAAACTCTAGCCAAAAACATTCAGTACTTC
TRBJ1-4,.,TRBV27,TRBD1,CASSEMNRGGLFF,TGTGCCAGCAGTGAAATGAACAGGGGAGGACTGTTTTTT
TRBJ1-1,.,TRBV7-3,TRBD1,CASSLGTGNTEAFF,TGTGCCAGCAGCCTAGGGACAGGGAACACTGAAGCTTTCTTT
TRBJ1-5,few,TRBV2,.,CASTNRTVYSNQPQHF,TGTGCCAGCACTAACCGGACAGTTTATAGCAATCAGCCCCAGCATTTT
TRBJ2-7,once,TRBV6-5,TRBD2,CASSYNAGGPIEQYF,TGTGCCAGCAGTTATAATGCGGGAGGGCCCATCGAGCAGTACTTC
TRBJ1-5,.,TRBV5-1,TRBD1,CASSLGIQGVDQPQHF,TGCGCCAGCAGCTTGGGGATCCAGGGGGTCGATCAGCCCCAGCATTTT
TRBJ2-7,.,TRBV5-8,.,CASSPPNVYERISYEQYF,TGTGCCAGCAGCCCCCCTAACGTGTACGAGCGGATCTCCTACGAGCAGTACTTC
TRBJ2-5,.,TRBV12-5,TRBD2,CASGSGTSRETQYF,TGTGCTAGTGGATCCGGGACTAGCAGGGAGACCCAGTACTTC
TRBJ1-1,once,TRBV12-3/TRBV12-4,.,CASSSRGGAFF,TGTGCCAGCAGTTCTAGAGGGGGAGCTTTCTTT
TRBJ2-7,.,TRBV5-1,.,CASSLDAGITYEQYF,TGCGCCAGCAGCTTGGATGCAGGGATCACCTACGAGCAGTACTTC
TRBJ1-2,.,TRBV5-4,TRBD1,CASSIVQDRDNYGYTF,TGTGCCAGCAGCATTGTTCAGGACAGGGATAACTATGGCTACACCTTC
TRBJ2-7,.,TRBV5-6,.,CASSLPGSRGGEQYF,TGTGCCAGCAGCTTGCCCGGTAGCAGGGGCGGCGAGCAGTACTTC
TRBJ1-1,few,TRBV10-3,TRBD1,CAISEGPRGIYTEAFF,TGTGCCATCAGTGAGGGCCCCAGGGGGATTTACACTGAAGCTTTCTTT
TRBJ2-7,.,TRBV7-8,TRBD1,CASSPGTGSYEQYF,TGTGCCAGCAGCCCCGGGACAGGGTCCTACGAGCAGTACTTC
TRBJ1-5,.,TRBV19,TRBD1,CASSSGQGAGQPQHF,TGTGCCAGTAGTAGTGGACAGGGGGCAGGACAGCCCCAGCATTTT
TRBJ2-7,.,TRBV13,.,CASSLGRLNYEQYF,TGTGCCAGCAGCTTAGGTCGCCTAAACTACGAGCAGTACTTC
TRBJ1-3,few,TRBV12-3/TRBV12-4,.,CASSQGGVAIYF,TGTGCCAGCAGTCAGGGTGGCGTGGCCATATATTTT